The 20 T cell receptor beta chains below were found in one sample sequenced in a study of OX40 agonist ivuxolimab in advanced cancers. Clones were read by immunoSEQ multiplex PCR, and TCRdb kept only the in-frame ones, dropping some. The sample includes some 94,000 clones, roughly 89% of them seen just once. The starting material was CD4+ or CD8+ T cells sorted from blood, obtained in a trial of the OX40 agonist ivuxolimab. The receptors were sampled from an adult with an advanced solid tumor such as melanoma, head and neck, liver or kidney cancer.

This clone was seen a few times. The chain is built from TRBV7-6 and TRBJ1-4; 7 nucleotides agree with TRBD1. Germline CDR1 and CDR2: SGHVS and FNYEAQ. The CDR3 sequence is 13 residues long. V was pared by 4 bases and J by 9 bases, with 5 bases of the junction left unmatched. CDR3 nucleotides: TGTGCCAGCAGCTCCCCGGGACAGCAAAAACTGTTTTTT. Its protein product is CASSSPGQQKLFF.

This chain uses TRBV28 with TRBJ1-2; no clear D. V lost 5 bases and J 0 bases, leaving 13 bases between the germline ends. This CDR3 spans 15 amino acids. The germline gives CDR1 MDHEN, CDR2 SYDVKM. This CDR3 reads CASSNSGSPNYGYTF. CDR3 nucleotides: TGTGCCAGCAGTAATTCCGGGAGCCCTAACTATGGCTACACCTTC.

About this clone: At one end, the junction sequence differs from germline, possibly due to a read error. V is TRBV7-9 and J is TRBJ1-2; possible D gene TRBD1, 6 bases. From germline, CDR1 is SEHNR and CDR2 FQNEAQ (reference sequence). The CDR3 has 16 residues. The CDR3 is CASSFSQLGGVNGYAF. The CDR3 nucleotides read TGTGCCAGCAGCTTTTCACAGCTAGGGGGTGTGAATGGCTACGCCTTC.

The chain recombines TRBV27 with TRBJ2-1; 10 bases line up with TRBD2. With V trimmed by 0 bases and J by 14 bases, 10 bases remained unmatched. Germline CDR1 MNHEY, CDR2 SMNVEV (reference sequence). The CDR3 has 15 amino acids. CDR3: CASSLSIQREGTEFF. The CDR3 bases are TGTGCCAGCAGTTTATCGATACAGCGGGAGGGCACCGAGTTCTTC.

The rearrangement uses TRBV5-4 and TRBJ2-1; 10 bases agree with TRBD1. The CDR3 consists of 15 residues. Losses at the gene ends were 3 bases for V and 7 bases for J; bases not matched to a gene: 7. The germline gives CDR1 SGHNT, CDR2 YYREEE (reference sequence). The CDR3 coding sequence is TGTGCCAGCAGCTCAAGACAGGGGGCGGGAAATGAGCAGTTCTTC. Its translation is CASSSRQGAGNEQFF.

The CDR3 DNA reads TGTGCCAGCAGAGCACAAGGGCCAGATACGCAGTATTTT. Residues: CASRAQGPDTQYF. The chain recombines TRBV6-6 with TRBJ2-3; no reliable D call. CDR1 MNHNY and CDR2 SVGAGI come from the germline V gene (reference sequence). CDR3 size: 13 residues. Trimming took 6 bases from V and 4 from J, leaving 11 bases between them.

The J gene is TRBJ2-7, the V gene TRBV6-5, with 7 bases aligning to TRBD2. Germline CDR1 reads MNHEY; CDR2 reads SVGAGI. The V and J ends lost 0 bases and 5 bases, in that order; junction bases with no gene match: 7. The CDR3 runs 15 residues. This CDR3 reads CASSYSGGGSNEQYF. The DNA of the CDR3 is TGTGCCAGCAGTTACTCTGGGGGGGGTAGCAACGAGCAGTACTTC.

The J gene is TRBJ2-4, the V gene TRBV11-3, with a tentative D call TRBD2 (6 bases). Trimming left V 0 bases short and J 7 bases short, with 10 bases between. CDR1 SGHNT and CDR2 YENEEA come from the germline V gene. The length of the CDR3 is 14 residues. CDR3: CASSLDQGLNIQYF. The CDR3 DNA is TGTGCCAGCAGCTTAGACCAGGGACTCAACATTCAGTACTTC.

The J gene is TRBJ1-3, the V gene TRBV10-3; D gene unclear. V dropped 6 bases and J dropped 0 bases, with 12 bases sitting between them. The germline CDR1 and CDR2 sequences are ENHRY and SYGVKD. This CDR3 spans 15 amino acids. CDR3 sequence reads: CAISPPMGSGNTIYF. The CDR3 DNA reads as TGTGCCATCAGCCCTCCGATGGGCTCTGGAAACACCATATATTTT.

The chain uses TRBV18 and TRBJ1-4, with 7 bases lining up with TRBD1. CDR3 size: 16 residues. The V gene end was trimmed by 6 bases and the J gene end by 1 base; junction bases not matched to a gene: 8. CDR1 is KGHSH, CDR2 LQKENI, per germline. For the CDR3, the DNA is TGTGCCAGCTCGCAAAACCGACAGGGAACTAATGAAAAACTGTTTTTT. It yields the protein CASSQNRQGTNEKLFF.

CDR3 nucleotides: TGTGCCAGCTCACCTTTAGGAGACAGCAGAACCTATGGCTACACCTTC. It yields the protein CASSPLGDSRTYGYTF. The chain recombines TRBV18 with TRBJ1-2; D is possibly TRBD1 (5 bases). CDR3 length equals 16 residues. V lost 3 bases, J lost 4 bases, and 18 bases lay in between. Per the germline V gene, CDR1 is KGHSH and CDR2 is LQKENI.

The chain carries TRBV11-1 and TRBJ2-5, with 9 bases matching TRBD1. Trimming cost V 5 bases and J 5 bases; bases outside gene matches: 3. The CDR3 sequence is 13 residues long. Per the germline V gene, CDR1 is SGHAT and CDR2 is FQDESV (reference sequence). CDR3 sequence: CASSRDRGETQYF. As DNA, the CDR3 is TGTGCCAGCAGCCGAGACAGGGGGGAGACCCAGTACTTC.

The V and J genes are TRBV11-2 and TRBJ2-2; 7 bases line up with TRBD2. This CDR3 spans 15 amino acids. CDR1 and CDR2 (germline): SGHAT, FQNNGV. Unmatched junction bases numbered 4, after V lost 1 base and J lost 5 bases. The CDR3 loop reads CASSLAGRATGELFF. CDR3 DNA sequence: TGTGCCAGCAGCTTAGCGGGGAGGGCGACCGGGGAGCTGTTTTTT.

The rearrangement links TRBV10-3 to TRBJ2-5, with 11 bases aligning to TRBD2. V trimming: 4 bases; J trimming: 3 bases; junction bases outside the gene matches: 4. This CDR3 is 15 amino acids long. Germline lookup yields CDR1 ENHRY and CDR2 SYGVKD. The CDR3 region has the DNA TGTGCCATCAGTGCCTATAGCGGGAGGGAAGAGACCCAGTACTTC. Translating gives CAISAYSGREETQYF.

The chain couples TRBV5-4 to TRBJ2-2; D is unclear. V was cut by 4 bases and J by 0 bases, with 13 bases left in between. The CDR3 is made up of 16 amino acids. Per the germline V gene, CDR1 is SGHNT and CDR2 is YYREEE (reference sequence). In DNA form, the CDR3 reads TGTGCCAGCAGCAGGGAAAACCCCGCGAACACCGGGGAGCTGTTTTTT. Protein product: CASSRENPANTGELFF.

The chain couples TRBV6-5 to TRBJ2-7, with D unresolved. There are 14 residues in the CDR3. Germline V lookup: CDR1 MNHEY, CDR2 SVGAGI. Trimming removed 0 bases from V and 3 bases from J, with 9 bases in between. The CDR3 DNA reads TGTGCCAGCAGTTACTCGCAGCCCGTCTACGAGCAGTACTTC. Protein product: CASSYSQPVYEQYF.

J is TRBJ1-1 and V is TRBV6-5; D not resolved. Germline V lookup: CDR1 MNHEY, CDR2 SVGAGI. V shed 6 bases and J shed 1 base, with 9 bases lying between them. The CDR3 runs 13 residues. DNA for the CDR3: TGTGCCAGCAGAAGGCGGGGGAACACTGAAGCTTTCTTT. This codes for CASRRRGNTEAFF.

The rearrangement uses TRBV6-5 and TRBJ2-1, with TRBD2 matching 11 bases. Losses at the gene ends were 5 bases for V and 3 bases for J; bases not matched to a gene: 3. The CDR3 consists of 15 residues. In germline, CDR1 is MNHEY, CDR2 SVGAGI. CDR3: CASSQTSGNYNEQFF. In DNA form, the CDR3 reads TGTGCCAGCAGTCAGACTAGCGGGAACTACAATGAGCAGTTCTTC.

As DNA, the CDR3 is TGTGCCAGCAGCTTAGACACTGGGGGCTACACCTTC. It is translated as CASSLDTGGYTF. V and J are TRBV7-9 and TRBJ1-2; no clear D gene. The V end lost 1 base, the J end lost 8 bases, and 8 bases lay between the germline ends. The CDR3 is 12 residues long. Germline CDR1 is SEHNR and CDR2 is FQNEAQ (reference sequence).

CDR3 bases: TGTGCCAGCAGTCGCTCAAGGGGCACTGAAGCTTTCTTT. Residues: CASSRSRGTEAFF. This chain connects TRBV6-5 to TRBJ1-1, with D perhaps TRBD1 (5 bases). The CDR3 length is 13 residues. V was pared by 5 bases and J by 4 bases, with 11 bases between. In germline, CDR1 is MNHEY, CDR2 SVGAGI.